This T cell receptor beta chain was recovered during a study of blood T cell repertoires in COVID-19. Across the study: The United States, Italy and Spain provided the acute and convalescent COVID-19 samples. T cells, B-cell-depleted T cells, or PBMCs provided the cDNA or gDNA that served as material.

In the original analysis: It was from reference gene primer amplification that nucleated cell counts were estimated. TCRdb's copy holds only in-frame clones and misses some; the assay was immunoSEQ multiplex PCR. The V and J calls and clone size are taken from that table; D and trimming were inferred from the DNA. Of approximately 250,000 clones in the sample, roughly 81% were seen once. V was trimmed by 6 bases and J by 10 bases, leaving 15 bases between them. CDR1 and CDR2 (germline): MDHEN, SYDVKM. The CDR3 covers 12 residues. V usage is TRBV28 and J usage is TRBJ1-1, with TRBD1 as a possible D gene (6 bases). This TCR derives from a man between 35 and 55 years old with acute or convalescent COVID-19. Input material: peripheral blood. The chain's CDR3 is CASRKGGYRAFF. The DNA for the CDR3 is TGTGCCAGCAGAAAGGGGGGGTATCGAGCTTTCTTT.